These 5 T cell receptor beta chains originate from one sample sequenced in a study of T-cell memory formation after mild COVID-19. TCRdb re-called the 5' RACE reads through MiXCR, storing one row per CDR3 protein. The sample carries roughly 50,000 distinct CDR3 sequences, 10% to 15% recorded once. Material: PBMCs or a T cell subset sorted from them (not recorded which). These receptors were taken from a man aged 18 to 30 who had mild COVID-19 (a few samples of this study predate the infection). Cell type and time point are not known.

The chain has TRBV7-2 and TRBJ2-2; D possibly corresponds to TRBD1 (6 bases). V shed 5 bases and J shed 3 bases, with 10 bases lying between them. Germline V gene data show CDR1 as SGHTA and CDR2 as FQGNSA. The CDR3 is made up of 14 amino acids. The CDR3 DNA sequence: TGTGCCAGCAGCGGCAGGGGAGACACCGGGGAGCTGTTTTTT. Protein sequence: CASSGRGDTGELFF.

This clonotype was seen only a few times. The CDR3 spells CASSPQRTGGNIQYF. CDR3 nucleotide sequence: TGTGCCAGCAGTCCGCAACGGACAGGGGGAAACATTCAGTACTTC. The rearrangement links TRBV6-2 or TRBV6-3 to TRBJ2-4, with 10 positions matching TRBD1. CDR1 and CDR2 (germline): MNHEY, SVGEGT. The CDR3 contains 15 residues. V shed 5 bases, J shed 6 bases, and the junction held 7 bases outside the gene matches.

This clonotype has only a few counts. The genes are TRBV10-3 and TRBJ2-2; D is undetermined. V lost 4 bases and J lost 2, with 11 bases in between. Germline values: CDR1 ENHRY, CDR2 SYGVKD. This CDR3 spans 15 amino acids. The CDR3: CAISGNRKNTGELFF. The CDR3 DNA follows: TGTGCCATCAGTGGGAACAGAAAAAACACCGGGGAGCTGTTTTTT.

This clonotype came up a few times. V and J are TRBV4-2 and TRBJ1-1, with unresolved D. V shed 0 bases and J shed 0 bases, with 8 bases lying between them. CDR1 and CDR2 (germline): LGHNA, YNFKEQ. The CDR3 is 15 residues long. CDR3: CASSQDLLLNTEAFF. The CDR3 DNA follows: TGTGCCAGCAGCCAAGATTTGTTACTGAACACTGAAGCTTTCTTT.

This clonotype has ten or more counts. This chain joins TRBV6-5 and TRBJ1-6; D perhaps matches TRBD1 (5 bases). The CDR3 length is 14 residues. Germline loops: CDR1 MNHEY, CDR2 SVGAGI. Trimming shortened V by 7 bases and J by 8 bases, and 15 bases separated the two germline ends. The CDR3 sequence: CASMQGGLDSPLHF. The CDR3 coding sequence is TGTGCCAGCATGCAGGGAGGGCTTGATTCACCCCTCCACTTT.